Shown below are 16 T cell receptor beta chains from a single sample sequenced in a study of cytomegalovirus exposure and HLA in healthy donors. Primers: 60 Vbeta forward and 13 Jbeta reverse. Clones were sequenced by immunoSEQ multiplex PCR, and TCRdb holds only the in-frame ones, with some missing. The table records some 150,000 clones, over 70% of them present only once. Sequenced sample: PBMCs. The source is a woman aged 35 to 49 in good health and CMV-seropositive.

The chain carries TRBV6-5 and TRBJ2-6; the match to TRBD1 covers 8 bases. Trimming cost V 10 bases and J 3 bases; bases outside gene matches: 8. CDR1 MNHEY and CDR2 SVGAGI come from the germline V gene. The CDR3 length is 15 residues. The CDR3 protein is CAIKRQGIGANVLTF. Here the CDR3 DNA reads TGTGCCATCAAGAGACAGGGGATTGGGGCCAACGTCCTGACTTTC.

Only a few counts were recorded for this clone. The chain couples TRBV2 to TRBJ1-2; 7 bases agree with TRBD1. CDR3 size: 16 residues. Germline CDR1 is SNHLY and CDR2 is FYNNEI. Losses at the gene ends were 4 bases for V and 4 bases for J; bases not matched to a gene: 12. CDR3 in amino acids: CASSASDRAPFYGYTF. CDR3 DNA sequence: TGTGCCAGCAGTGCCTCCGACAGGGCCCCTTTCTATGGCTACACCTTC.

The genes are TRBV27 and TRBJ2-7; 9 positions agree with TRBD1. Germline CDR1 is MNHEY and CDR2 is SMNVEV (reference sequence). J lost 0 bases, V lost 6 bases, and 6 bases had no gene match. The CDR3 spans 15 residues. The CDR3 DNA is TGTGCCAGCAGGAGGACAGGGGTCCTCTCCTACGAGCAGTACTTC. Encoded protein: CASRRTGVLSYEQYF.

The table lists this clone with a few counts. The chain uses TRBV9 and TRBJ2-7; the D gene is possibly TRBD2 (6 bases). The germline CDR1 and CDR2 sequences are SGDLS and YYNGEE. V was clipped by 0 bases and J by 2 bases, with 12 bases between them. CDR3 length: 15 amino acids. CDR3 sequence (DNA): TGTGCCAGCAGCGTAGGGGGACTGGGAACCTACGAGCAGTACTTC. Protein: CASSVGGLGTYEQYF.

This chain joins TRBV9 and TRBJ1-1; 8 nucleotides match TRBD1. V lost 4 bases, J lost 0 bases, and 11 bases stayed unmatched. This CDR3 has 17 amino acids. Germline V gene lookup returns CDR1 SGDLS and CDR2 YYNGEE. The CDR3: CASSSPEAGGVNTEAFF. The CDR3 DNA sequence: TGTGCCAGCAGCTCCCCGGAAGCAGGGGGCGTGAACACTGAAGCTTTCTTT.

This rearrangement joins TRBV15 to TRBJ2-1, with D tentatively TRBD1 (6 bases). The CDR3 sequence is 16 residues long. CDR1 and CDR2 from the germline V gene are LNHNV and YYDKDF (reference sequence). Deletions cut 2 bases from V and 0 bases from J, with 11 bases between. The CDR3 DNA reads TGTGCCACCAGCAGATGGACAGACAGCTCCTACAATGAGCAGTTCTTC. This gives the protein CATSRWTDSSYNEQFF.

The rearrangement uses TRBV28 and TRBJ2-1; 8 bases are a match to TRBD2. Looked up from germline, CDR1 is MDHEN and CDR2 is SYDVKM. V lost 2 bases to trimming and J lost 2 bases; unmatched junction nucleotides: 8. The CDR3 has 17 residues. The CDR3 protein is CASSLTRTSGTYNEQFF. Written as DNA, the CDR3 is TGTGCCAGCAGTTTAACCCGTACTAGCGGAACCTACAATGAGCAGTTCTTC.

The V call is TRBV6-5, the J call TRBJ2-1; D unresolved. Trimming removed 6 bases at V and 8 bases at J, with 20 bases between. This CDR3 contains 15 residues. Germline V gene sequence: CDR1 MNHEY, CDR2 SVGAGI. Here the CDR3 reads CASRSGSVVADEQFF. CDR3 coding DNA: TGTGCCAGCAGGTCCGGGTCGGTAGTAGCAGATGAGCAGTTCTTC.

This chain joins TRBV7-7 and TRBJ2-3; 9 bases fit TRBD1. Per germline, CDR1 SSHAT and CDR2 FNYEAQ (reference sequence). This CDR3 comprises 15 residues. With 5 bases clipped from V and 0 bases from J, the junction kept 3 bases outside the gene matches. This chain's CDR3 is CASSAGTGSTDTQYF. The CDR3 coding sequence is TGTGCCAGCAGCGCGGGGACAGGGAGCACAGATACGCAGTATTTT. The full variable domain, completed using reference TRBV7-7 and TRBJ2-3, is GAGVSQSPRYKVTKRGQDVTLRCDPISSHATLYWYQQALGQGPEFLTYFNYEAQPDKSGLPSDRFSAERPEGSISTLTIQRTEQRDSAMYRCASSAGTGSTDTQYFGPGTRLTVL.

The J gene is TRBJ1-6, the V gene TRBV5-1, with 11 bases that match TRBD1. Per the germline V gene, CDR1 is SGHRS and CDR2 is YFSETQ. The length of the CDR3 is 16 residues. J gave up 8 bases and V 2 bases, and 6 bases lay outside the gene matches. The CDR3 sequence: CASSFGTGGRDSPLHF. The CDR3 DNA reads TGCGCCAGCAGCTTCGGGACAGGGGGGAGGGATTCACCCCTCCACTTT.

This clone has only a few counts. The chain joins TRBV2 to TRBJ2-5, with TRBD2 matching 7 bases. CDR3 size: 13 residues. Trimming took 7 bases from V and 9 from J; bases not matched to a gene: 11. Germline loops: CDR1 SNHLY, CDR2 FYNNEI. Here the CDR3 reads CASISGPGRAQYF. CDR3 DNA sequence: TGTGCCAGCATATCAGGGCCGGGGAGGGCCCAGTACTTC.

V is TRBV7-2 and J is TRBJ1-5; no firm D call. Germline values: CDR1 SGHTA, CDR2 FQGNSA. V lost 2 bases and J lost 4, with 12 bases in between. The CDR3 length is 15 residues. In DNA, the CDR3 is TGTGCCAGCAGCTTATACAACAACGCAAATCAGCCCCAGCATTTT. Translated, it gives CASSLYNNANQPQHF.

Only one count was recorded for this clone. The chain combines TRBV6-5 with TRBJ1-5; weak D call: TRBD1 (6 bases). CDR1 MNHEY and CDR2 SVGAGI come from the germline V gene. Deletions cut 4 bases from V and 7 bases from J, with 14 bases between. This CDR3 contains 14 residues. Here the CDR3 reads CASSSGTPGQPQHF. Here the CDR3 DNA reads TGTGCCAGCAGTTCCGGGACACCCGGGCAGCCCCAGCATTTT.

The chain has TRBV29-1 and TRBJ2-1; D perhaps matches TRBD1 (6 bases). Germline loops: CDR1 SQVTM, CDR2 ANQGSEA. The germline V and J ends were trimmed by 6 bases and 10 bases, with 16 bases remaining between them. CDR3 length: 12 residues. Written as DNA, the CDR3 is TGCAGCGTCCGAGCCGGGACATACGAGCAGTTCTTC. As protein: CSVRAGTYEQFF.

The chain employs TRBV11-2 and TRBJ2-1; 9 nucleotides match TRBD2. The CDR3 totals 13 residues. Per the germline V gene, CDR1 is SGHAT and CDR2 is FQNNGV. With 1 base clipped from V and 9 bases from J, the junction kept 1 base outside the gene matches. The CDR3 here is CASSLGLAAEQFF. The CDR3 DNA reads as TGTGCCAGCAGCTTAGGACTAGCGGCTGAGCAGTTCTTC.

The chain couples TRBV9 to TRBJ2-1, with TRBD1 matching over 7 bases. Per germline, CDR1 SGDLS and CDR2 YYNGEE. CDR3 length: 14 residues. The junction had 6 bases not matched to a gene; V was cut back by 0 bases and J by 9 bases. For the CDR3, the DNA is TGTGCCAGCAGCGTAGTTGAGGGGGCCGGTGAGCAGTTCTTC. Its translation: CASSVVEGAGEQFF.